This TCR beta chain was found in a study of OX40 agonist ivuxolimab in advanced cancers. This clone was recorded once. Assay: immunoSEQ multiplex PCR; the TCRdb copy retains only in-frame clones and omits some. The sample consists of about 140,000 clones, about 92% of them appearing once. Germline V gives CDR1 SGHTA, CDR2 FQGNSA. This CDR3 region has 14 residues. J lost 3 bases, V lost 4 bases, and 3 bases had no gene match. This specimen was CD4+ or CD8+ T cells sorted from blood, taken in a trial of the OX40 agonist ivuxolimab. The V gene is TRBV7-2, the J gene TRBJ1-3, with 7 bases that match TRBD1. The clonotype originates from an adult with an advanced solid tumor such as melanoma, head and neck, liver or kidney cancer. The CDR3 protein is CASSSGGLGNTIYF. Here the CDR3 DNA reads TGTGCCAGCAGCTCAGGGGGTCTTGGAAACACCATATATTTT.